The 21 T cell receptor beta chains reported below all come from one sample, sequenced in a study of sequential checkpoint blockade in melanoma. Treatment described: randomized to nivolumab then ipilimumab (arm A) or the reverse (arm B). Data came from immunoSEQ multiplex PCR; TCRdb stores just in-frame clones and leaves some out. The table lists roughly 8,400 clones, more than 55% of them singletons, with 40% to 60% in the top ten. The sample consisted of CD8+ T cells sorted from blood (inferred from file names), taken from a patient given nivolumab and ipilimumab in sequence. These receptors originate from a human patient with melanoma. Some clones in this sample may be carry-over from other donors' samples.

The V call is TRBV7-6, the J call TRBJ2-1; maybe TRBD2 (6 bases). The CDR3 sequence is 17 residues long. Germline loops: CDR1 SGHVS, CDR2 FNYEAQ. Trimming cost V 2 bases and J 1 base, with 15 bases left between them. CDR3 loop: CASSLSLRGVSYNEQFF. The CDR3, as DNA: TGTGCCAGCAGCTTATCCCTTCGCGGGGTATCCTACAATGAGCAGTTCTTC.

This chain connects TRBV15 to TRBJ1-4; D is undetermined. This CDR3 comprises 16 residues. Trimming left V 1 base short and J 0 bases short, with 9 bases between. Germline lookup yields CDR1 LNHNV and CDR2 YYDKDF (reference sequence). The CDR3 loop is CATSRVQTATNEKLFF. CDR3 nucleotides: TGTGCCACCAGCAGAGTTCAGACTGCAACTAATGAAAAACTGTTTTTT.

This clone was seen more than once but under ten times. The chain joins TRBV2 to TRBJ2-5; maybe TRBD1 (6 bases). The length of the CDR3 is 15 residues. CDR1 is SNHLY and CDR2 is FYNNEI in the germline V gene. With 3 bases removed from V and 5 bases from J, the gap between germline ends came to 16 bases. This CDR3 is CASSDPDSRMETQYF. In DNA form, the CDR3 reads TGTGCCAGCAGTGATCCGGACAGTCGAATGGAGACCCAGTACTTC.

The CDR3: CASSQYRSSYEQYF. The DNA of the CDR3 is TGTGCCAGCAGCCAATACCGCAGCTCCTACGAGCAGTACTTC. The V call is TRBV14, the J call TRBJ2-7, with no clear D. CDR1 SGHDN and CDR2 FVKESK come from the germline V gene. V lost 2 bases and J 0 bases, leaving 8 bases between the germline ends. CDR3 length equals 14 residues.

The gene calls are TRBV4-3 and TRBJ1-3, with D hard to call. V was trimmed by 0 bases and J by 0 bases, leaving 6 bases between them. From germline, CDR1 is LGHNA and CDR2 YSLEER. This CDR3 comprises 15 residues. The CDR3 DNA is TGCGCCAGCAGCCAAGACCCCGGCTCTGGAAACACCATATATTTT. Its translation: CASSQDPGSGNTIYF.

V usage is TRBV6-5 and J usage is TRBJ2-7; 7 positions match TRBD1. Per germline, CDR1 MNHEY and CDR2 SVGAGI. This CDR3 contains 15 residues. V was pared by 2 bases and J by 5 bases, with 9 bases of the junction left unmatched. The CDR3 DNA is TGTGCCAGCAGTTACCCTAAGGGGGCGCGGAACGAGCAGTACTTC. This gives the protein CASSYPKGARNEQYF.

The J gene is TRBJ2-3, the V gene TRBV13; 8 bases line up with TRBD1. Per germline, CDR1 PRHDT and CDR2 FYEKMQ (reference sequence). Trimming cost V 5 bases and J 1 base; bases outside gene matches: 11. CDR3 size: 17 residues. The DNA of the CDR3 is TGTGCCAGCAGCCAGACGGTGACAGGGGACCGCACAGATACGCAGTATTTT. Translating gives CASSQTVTGDRTDTQYF.

The chain joins TRBV7-6 to TRBJ2-7; the match to TRBD1 covers 7 bases. V shed 5 bases, J shed 2 bases, and the junction held 3 bases outside the gene matches. The CDR3 is 13 residues long. CDR1 and CDR2 from the germline V gene are SGHVS and FNYEAQ. The CDR3 spells CASSTTGTYEQYF. CDR3 nucleotides: TGTGCCAGCAGCACGACAGGGACCTACGAGCAGTACTTC.

The rearrangement links TRBV29-1 to TRBJ2-2; possibly TRBD2 for D (5 bases). Germline-derived CDR1 and CDR2 are SQVTM and ANQGSEA. Trimming shortened V by 4 bases and J by 0 bases, and 12 bases separated the two germline ends. The CDR3 sequence is 15 residues long. The CDR3: CSVVGRSANTGELFF. The CDR3 DNA follows: TGCAGCGTTGTAGGGAGATCCGCGAACACCGGGGAGCTGTTTTTT.

Turning to this clone: Germline and junction disagree at one end, which may indicate a read error. This sequence joins TRBV5-8 and TRBJ1-3; no firm D call. The CDR3 loop spans 17 amino acids. CDR1 and CDR2 (germline): SGHTS, YDEGEE. The CDR3 loop is CASSQRAGGRSGNTIYF. CDR3 nucleotides: TGCGCCAGCAGCCAAAGGGCAGGAGGCCGCTCTGGAAACACCATATATTTT.

This chain connects TRBV7-8 to TRBJ2-5; 8 bases align to TRBD1. The DNA matches TRBJ2-7 better at its end, which makes the J call doubtful. Germline loops: CDR1 SGHVS, CDR2 FQNEAQ. The CDR3 covers 14 residues. The CDR3 is CASNPGQDFYEQYF. As DNA, the CDR3 is TGTGCCAGCAACCCGGGACAGGATTTCTACGAGCAGTACTTC.

V gene TRBV10-3 combines with J gene TRBJ1-3, with D tentatively TRBD1 (6 bases). Germline V gene data show CDR1 as ENHRY and CDR2 as SYGVKD. The CDR3 is 14 amino acids. Deletions cut 9 bases from V and 4 bases from J, with 16 bases between. The CDR3 loop reads CAIQHPGEGNTIYF. The CDR3 nucleotides read TGTGCCATACAGCACCCAGGGGAAGGAAACACCATATATTTT.

The chain couples TRBV13 to TRBJ1-1; D may be TRBD1 (6 bases). Looked up from germline, CDR1 is PRHDT and CDR2 is FYEKMQ (reference sequence). V was pared by 1 base and J by 0 bases, with 12 bases between. CDR3 length: 16 amino acids. The CDR3 reads CASSLEAGALNTEAFF. CDR3 nucleotide sequence: TGTGCCAGCAGCTTAGAGGCAGGGGCCCTGAACACTGAAGCTTTCTTT.

The chain recombines TRBV2 with TRBJ2-7; 7 nucleotides agree with TRBD1. Germline V gives CDR1 SNHLY, CDR2 FYNNEI. The CDR3 covers 11 residues. The junction had 4 bases not matched to a gene; V was cut back by 10 bases and J by 4 bases. CDR3 bases: TGTGCCACCCAGGGGGTATACGAGCAGTACTTC. Translated, it gives CATQGVYEQYF.

J is TRBJ2-7 and V is TRBV10-3; TRBD1 matches at 8 bases. Germline V gene sequence: CDR1 ENHRY, CDR2 SYGVKD. This CDR3 spans 15 amino acids. Trimming took 3 bases from V and 2 from J; bases not matched to a gene: 6. The chain's CDR3 is CAISDVGTGPYEQYF. The CDR3 region has the DNA TGTGCCATCAGTGATGTAGGGACAGGACCCTACGAGCAGTACTTC.

The chain couples TRBV9 to TRBJ2-5; 8 bases match TRBD2. This CDR3 contains 16 residues. The V segment lost 4 bases and the J segment 1 base; nucleotides outside the gene matches: 9. CDR1 SGDLS and CDR2 YYNGEE come from the germline V gene. CDR3 DNA sequence: TGTGCCAGCAGCCTCTTCGGGGGGGCCCCCCAAGAGACCCAGTACTTC. Translated, it gives CASSLFGGAPQETQYF.

There are a few counts of this clone. The J gene is TRBJ2-7, the V gene TRBV4-3; 11 bases agree with TRBD2. Germline V gene sequence: CDR1 LGHNA, CDR2 YSLEER. The CDR3 totals 15 residues. V was clipped by 1 base and J by 3 bases; unmatched bases: 2. The CDR3: CASSQGLAGGYEQYF. CDR3 DNA: TGCGCCAGCAGCCAAGGGCTAGCGGGGGGCTACGAGCAGTACTTC.

In its sample, this clone was seen many times. The chain joins TRBV11-2 to TRBJ2-7; 9 positions match TRBD1. The V and J ends lost 5 bases and 4 bases, in that order; junction bases with no gene match: 9. Germline CDR1 and CDR2: SGHAT and FQNNGV. The CDR3 runs 15 residues. CDR3 nucleotides: TGTGCCAGCAGCGCCGGAAGACAGGGGGGGTACGAGCAGTACTTC. This gives the protein CASSAGRQGGYEQYF.

CDR3 residues: CASSQDEDLSYNSPLHF. CDR3 bases: TGTGCCAGCAGCCAAGATGAGGATCTCTCCTATAATTCACCCCTCCACTTT. The genes are TRBV7-9 and TRBJ1-6; no clear D. The length of the CDR3 is 17 residues. Trimming took 5 bases from V and 0 from J, leaving 14 bases between them. Germline assignment: CDR1 SEHNR and CDR2 FQNEAQ (reference sequence).

This clone came up a few times. CDR3 DNA: TGTGCCAGCAGCCCCGGGACAGGATTCAACTATGGCTACACCTTC. Protein sequence: CASSPGTGFNYGYTF. The chain links TRBV7-9 to TRBJ1-2; 8 bases fit TRBD1. The germline CDR1 and CDR2 sequences are SEHNR and FQNEAQ (reference sequence). Trimming removed 5 bases from V and 2 bases from J; junction bases left unmatched: 7. The CDR3 spans 15 residues.

V is TRBV15 and J is TRBJ1-2; D is possibly TRBD1 (6 bases). The CDR3 spans 14 residues. V shed 1 base and J shed 6 bases, with 12 bases lying between them. The germline gives CDR1 LNHNV, CDR2 YYDKDF (reference sequence). CDR3: CATSRGQQGHGYTF. The CDR3 nucleotides read TGTGCCACCAGCAGAGGTCAACAGGGTCATGGCTACACCTTC.